The following is a T cell receptor (beta chain) sequence with its context. TCRdb's table, derived via immunoSEQ multiplex PCR, lists solely in-frame clones and lacks some. The table includes roughly 320,000 clones, approximately 90% detected once. The record originates from a study of blood T cell repertoires in COVID-19. In the study overall: Italy, Spain and the United States were the sources of the convalescent and acute COVID-19 samples.

The J segment lost 0 bases and the V segment lost 4 bases, leaving 7 bases of the junction unmatched. The CDR3 sequence is 16 residues long. Germline V CDR1 and CDR2: LGHNA, YNFKEQ. The sample comprised peripheral blood. The rearrangement joins TRBV4-2 to TRBJ2-3; 7 nucleotides match TRBD2. The source of this sequence is a woman aged 50 to 60 with COVID-19, enrolled during active disease. The CDR3 DNA follows: TGTGCCAGCAGCCCTGTAGCGGGCCTAAGCACAGATACGCAGTATTTT. It is translated as CASSPVAGLSTDTQYF.